Following are 2 T cell receptor beta chains from one sample sequenced in a study of shared T cell receptors in the human thymus. TCRdb keeps only in-frame clones here, not all; method: immunoSEQ multiplex PCR. This repertoire shows approximately 490,000 clones, 75% to 80% found once; its top ten account for more than 0.01%. This sample also belongs to another study, concerning human thymus T cells.

Sequencing was performed on thymocytes. These receptor sequences come from a boy in the first two years of life with a congenital heart defect.

The J gene is TRBJ2-3, the V gene TRBV4-2, with 8 bases matching TRBD2. V gave up 5 bases and J gave up 2 bases; unmatched junction bases: 6. In germline, CDR1 is LGHNA, CDR2 YNFKEQ. This CDR3 spans 15 amino acids. CDR3 DNA sequence: TGTGCCAGCAGCGAAACTAGCGGCTCCACAGATACGCAGTATTTT. Translation: CASSETSGSTDTQYF.

The chain combines TRBV20-1 with TRBJ2-5; 7 bases match TRBD2. The V and J ends lost 8 bases and 3 bases, in that order; junction bases with no gene match: 3. There are 11 residues in the CDR3. CDR1 and CDR2 (germline): DFQATT, SNEGSKA (reference sequence). CDR3 nucleotide sequence: TGCAGTCCGCTAGCGGAAGAGACCCAGTACTTC. It encodes CSPLAEETQYF.